A single sample gave rise to the 27 T cell receptor beta chains below, sequenced in a study of human T cells and chemical hapten exposure. TCRdb ran MiXCR on the 5' RACE reads and lists one entry per CDR3 protein. The sample includes 110,000 to 150,000 distinct CDR3 sequences, around 4.1% of them seen just once. Total RNA came from unfractionated whole blood. The receptors were gathered from a female donor in good health.

This clonotype has just one count. This chain joins TRBV7-2 and TRBJ2-1, with D possibly TRBD1 on 6 matching bases. CDR3 length equals 15 residues. Germline V gives CDR1 SGHTA, CDR2 FQGNSA. The V and J ends lost 1 base and 7 bases respectively, with 14 bases between them. CDR3 sequence (DNA): TGTGCCAGCAGCTTAGATCAGGGGATTGGGAATGAGCAGTTCTTC. It specifies CASSLDQGIGNEQFF.

This clonotype was seen ten or more times. The V and J genes are TRBV21-1 and TRBJ1-6. TRBV21-1 constitutes a pseudogene. The length of the CDR3 is 17 residues. This chain's CDR3 is CASSKGRAGSYNSPLHF. CDR3 bases: TGTGCCAGCAGCAAAGGTAGAGCAGGCTCCTATAATTCACCCCTCCACTTT.

This clonotype was seen many times. The chain combines TRBV6-2 or TRBV6-3 with TRBJ2-1; D may be TRBD1 (6 bases). The CDR3 is made up of 13 amino acids. Trimming took 6 bases from V and 5 from J, leaving 11 bases between them. CDR1 and CDR2 from the germline V gene are MNHEY and SVGEGT. The CDR3, as DNA: TGTGCCAGCAGCACAGGGTCCCACAATGAGCAGTTCTTC. Translation: CASSTGSHNEQFF.

Ten or more counts support this clonotype. The chain uses TRBV30 and TRBJ2-7; D may be TRBD1 or TRBD2 (5 bases each). The V end lost 4 bases, the J end lost 6 bases, and 16 bases lay between the germline ends. This CDR3 contains 13 residues. Per the germline V gene, CDR1 is GTSNPN and CDR2 is SVGIG (reference sequence). CDR3 residues: CAWIGARGGEQYF. The CDR3 DNA follows: TGTGCCTGGATCGGCGCCCGGGGCGGCGAGCAGTACTTC.

Notes on this clonotype: Since a much larger clone is just one base distant, this may be a read error. Likely a read error: the CDR3 ends without its conserved phenylalanine or tryptophan. The chain combines TRBV14 with TRBJ2-1, with no clear D. The length of the CDR3 is 14 residues. Trimming stripped 0 bases from V and 2 bases from J, with 5 bases between. Per germline, CDR1 SGHDN and CDR2 FVKESK. CDR3 nucleotide sequence: TGTGCCAGCAGCCAAGATGAGACCTACAATGAGCAGTTCTTA. Amino acids: CASSQDETYNEQFL.

This clonotype was seen ten or more times. This chain links TRBV29-1 with TRBJ1-2, with TRBD1 as a possible D gene (5 bases). V was shortened by 1 base and J by 3 bases, with 15 bases between the two germline ends. CDR3 size: 15 residues. In germline, CDR1 is SQVTM, CDR2 ANQGSEA. CDR3 region: CSVEGSPGLDYGYTF. The CDR3 nucleotides read TGCAGCGTTGAAGGGTCCCCAGGGTTAGACTATGGCTACACCTTC.

At least ten counts were recorded for this clonotype. The J gene is TRBJ2-5, the V gene TRBV12-3 or TRBV12-4, with 9 bases aligning to TRBD1. V trimming: 0 bases; J trimming: 1 base; junction bases outside the gene matches: 12. This CDR3 comprises 19 residues. The CDR3 DNA is TGTGCCAGCAGTTTAGCGGGACAGGGCTCGTTTGGACGCCAAGAGACCCAGTACTTC. Translating it yields CASSLAGQGSFGRQETQYF.

This clonotype came up many times. This rearrangement joins TRBV20-1 to TRBJ2-3, with 10 bases matching TRBD2. The CDR3 runs to 14 residues. Germline V gene sequence: CDR1 DFQATT, CDR2 SNEGSKA (reference sequence). The V and J ends lost 4 bases and 2 bases, in that order; junction bases with no gene match: 3. This chain's CDR3 is CSATTSGVTDTQYF. In nucleotides, the CDR3 is TGCAGTGCTACAACTAGCGGGGTCACAGATACGCAGTATTTT.

This clonotype was detected ten times or more. V and J are TRBV7-8 and TRBJ2-5; 8 bases match TRBD2. The CDR3 is 16 amino acids. With V trimmed by 1 base and J by 7 bases, 11 bases remained unmatched. CDR1 and CDR2 (germline): SGHVS, FQNEAQ. Written as DNA, the CDR3 is TGTGCCAGCAGCTTAGATCGAACGGGGGGGCGTTTGACCCAGTACTTC. It yields the protein CASSLDRTGGRLTQYF.

This clonotype was seen many times. V usage is TRBV7-9 and J usage is TRBJ1-4, with 8 bases that match TRBD1. There are 12 residues in the CDR3. Trimming cost V 11 bases and J 6 bases; bases outside gene matches: 5. Germline assignment: CDR1 SEHNR and CDR2 FQNEAQ (reference sequence). As DNA, the CDR3 is TGTGCCGGGGGACAGGATGATGAAAAACTGTTTTTT. This gives the protein CAGGQDDEKLFF.

This clonotype was seen at least ten times. The chain combines TRBV9 with TRBJ2-3; 15 bases line up with TRBD2. CDR1 and CDR2 from the germline V gene are SGDLS and YYNGEE. J was trimmed by 2 bases and V by 4 bases; bases with no gene match: 5. CDR3 length: 17 amino acids. The CDR3 sequence is CASSPGTSGGLTDTQYF. DNA of the CDR3: TGTGCCAGCAGCCCCGGGACTAGCGGGGGGCTCACAGATACGCAGTATTTT.

This clonotype occurred many times. The gene calls are TRBV7-6 and TRBJ1-5; 7 bases align to TRBD1. The CDR3 sequence is 17 residues long. Germline-derived CDR1 and CDR2 are SGHVS and FNYEAQ. The junction had 7 bases not matched to a gene; V was cut back by 0 bases and J by 2 bases. The CDR3 here is CASSLAGDSGGNQPQHF. As DNA, the CDR3 is TGTGCCAGCAGCTTAGCCGGGGACAGTGGAGGCAATCAGCCCCAGCATTTT.

As to this clonotype: Given a much more abundant clone one base away, this may be a read error. The gene calls are TRBV2 and TRBJ2-3, with TRBD2 identical over 8 bases. CDR3 length: 16 residues. CDR1 is SNHLY and CDR2 is FYNNEI in the germline V gene. Unmatched junction bases numbered 11, after V lost 6 bases and J lost 3 bases. Written as DNA, the CDR3 is TGTGCCAGCAGGGAGTTTCGGGGGGGCGCTACAGATACGCAGTATTTT. It yields the protein CASREFRGGATDTQYF. The full variable domain, completed using reference TRBV2 and TRBJ2-3, is EPEVTQTPSHQVTQMGQEVILRCVPISNHLYFYWYRQILGQKVEFLVSFYNNEISEKSEIFDDQFSVERPDGSNFTLKIRSTKLEDSAMYFCASREFRGGATDTQYFGPGTRLTVL.

At least ten counts were recorded for this clonotype. This rearrangement joins TRBV5-1 to TRBJ2-1, with D possibly TRBD2 on 5 matching bases. The germline CDR1 and CDR2 sequences are SGHRS and YFSETQ. CDR3 size: 16 residues. V lost 2 bases and J lost 0, with 12 bases in between. The CDR3 sequence is CASSFEGVGSYNEQFF. In DNA form, the CDR3 reads TGCGCCAGCAGCTTTGAGGGAGTAGGCTCCTACAATGAGCAGTTCTTC.

Ten or more counts support this clonotype. This sequence joins TRBV5-1 and TRBJ1-1, with 7 nucleotides matching TRBD1. Germline V CDR1 and CDR2: SGHRS, YFSETQ. The CDR3 is made up of 16 amino acids. V lost 1 base and J lost 1; bases outside the gene matches: 7. CDR3 DNA: TGCGCCAGCAGCTTGCTCCCGGACAGGCGGAACACTGAAGCTTTCTTT. Translated: CASSLLPDRRNTEAFF.

About this clonotype: Possible read error: a much larger clone is one base away. The CDR3 protein is CSVGGTGTEAFF. The CDR3 nucleotides are TGCAGCGTTGGAGGGACAGGTACTGAAGCTTTCTTT. The chain uses TRBV29-1 and TRBJ1-1; 8 nucleotides match TRBD1. This CDR3 contains 12 residues. Germline V CDR1 and CDR2: SQVTM, ANQGSEA. V lost 4 bases, J lost 5 bases, and 3 bases stayed unmatched.

V gene TRBV5-1 combines with J gene TRBJ1-1; 9 bases are a match to TRBD1. The germline gives CDR1 SGHRS, CDR2 YFSETQ. With V trimmed by 2 bases and J by 1 base, 6 bases remained unmatched. The CDR3 is 16 residues long. This CDR3 is CASSLPGQGRNTEAFF. The CDR3, as DNA: TGCGCCAGCAGCTTACCGGGACAGGGAAGGAACACTGAAGCTTTCTTT. Full variable domain (remainder filled in from reference TRBV5-1 and TRBJ1-1): KAGVTQTPRYLIKTRGQQVTLSCSPISGHRSVSWYQQTPGQGLQFLFEYFSETQRNKGNFPGRFSGRQFSNSRSEMNVSTLELGDSALYLCASSLPGQGRNTEAFFGQGTRLTVV.

This clonotype occurred many times. This chain joins TRBV7-2 and TRBJ2-3; TRBD1 is a possible D gene (5 bases). V was clipped by 1 base and J by 2 bases, with 10 bases between them. This CDR3 is built from 15 residues. CDR1 and CDR2 from the germline V gene are SGHTA and FQGNSA. CDR3 in amino acids: CASSLVQAYTDTQYF. CDR3 in DNA: TGTGCCAGCAGCTTAGTACAGGCCTACACAGATACGCAGTATTTT.

The rearrangement uses TRBV11-2 and TRBJ1-3; D gene ambiguous. Trimming shortened V by 0 bases and J by 3 bases, and 6 bases separated the two germline ends. Germline V CDR1 and CDR2: SGHAT, FQNNGV. CDR3 size: 14 residues. The CDR3 region has the DNA TGTGCCAGCAGCTTAGACACCGATGGAAACACCATATATTTT. Translated, it gives CASSLDTDGNTIYF.

A note on this clonotype: This likely comes from a read error, as the CDR3 has no conserved phenylalanine or tryptophan at its end. This chain connects TRBV28 to TRBJ2-7, with TRBD1 matching over 8 bases. Trimming took 6 bases from V and 4 from J; bases not matched to a gene: 5. The CDR3 totals 13 residues. The V gene's germline CDR1 is MDHEN and CDR2 SYDVKM. The CDR3 region is CASSPGQGYEQYS. The CDR3 coding sequence is TGTGCCAGCAGCCCCGGACAGGGTTACGAGCAGTACTCC.

There are many counts of this clonotype. The V gene is TRBV3-1, the J gene TRBJ1-1; D might be TRBD1 (5 bases). The CDR3 is 15 residues long. Trimming left V 5 bases short and J 4 bases short, with 17 bases between. Germline loops: CDR1 LGHDT, CDR2 YNNKEL (reference sequence). The chain's CDR3 is CASSKGQGWGTEAFF. The CDR3 region has the DNA TGTGCCAGCAGCAAAGGGCAGGGCTGGGGCACTGAAGCTTTCTTT.

At least ten counts were recorded for this clonotype. The CDR3: CASSTGTPTNGYTF. The CDR3 DNA sequence: TGCGCCAGCAGCACCGGGACGCCCACGAATGGCTACACCTTC. V usage is TRBV5-1 and J usage is TRBJ1-2; D is perhaps TRBD1 (5 bases). CDR1 and CDR2 from the germline V gene are SGHRS and YFSETQ. The CDR3 contains 14 residues. Deletions cut 4 bases from V and 6 bases from J, with 16 bases between.

The table lists this clonotype with many counts. The chain carries TRBV15 and TRBJ1-1; D perhaps matches TRBD1 (5 bases). The CDR3 is 14 amino acids. Germline CDR1 and CDR2: LNHNV and YYDKDF (reference sequence). V shed 1 base and J shed 10 bases, with 16 bases lying between them. CDR3 residues: CATSRGTPESVAFF. CDR3 bases: TGTGCCACCAGCAGAGGGACACCAGAGTCGGTAGCTTTCTTT.

This clonotype was found a few times. The CDR3 coding sequence is TGCGCCAGCAGCGGGACTAGCGGGGGCCGTAAAGATACGCAGTATTTT. It specifies CASSGTSGGRKDTQYF. The chain combines TRBV5-1 with TRBJ2-3; 14 bases align to TRBD2. CDR1 SGHRS and CDR2 YFSETQ come from the germline V gene. This CDR3 contains 16 residues. Trimming removed 4 bases from V and 5 bases from J; junction bases left unmatched: 6.

Many counts were recorded for this clonotype. The chain links TRBV29-1 to TRBJ1-4; D is possibly TRBD1 (5 bases). This CDR3 spans 13 amino acids. CDR1 and CDR2 (germline): SQVTM, ANQGSEA. Trimming pared 6 bases from V and 4 bases from J, leaving 12 bases between. CDR3 sequence: CSVGTVGNEKLFF. The CDR3 DNA sequence: TGCAGCGTGGGGACGGTCGGTAATGAAAAACTGTTTTTT.

The sample holds many counts of this clonotype. The chain joins TRBV12-3 or TRBV12-4 to TRBJ1-3; D is ambiguous. V lost 4 bases, J lost 2 bases, and 12 bases lay in between. The CDR3 is 15 residues long. The CDR3 bases are TGTGCCAGCAGTTCCCTTGGATTCCCTGGAAACACCATATATTTT. Protein product: CASSSLGFPGNTIYF.

The rearrangement uses TRBV12-3 or TRBV12-4 and TRBJ1-5; D is unclear. This CDR3 comprises 14 residues. Trimming took off 3 bases at V and 0 bases at J, with 6 bases between the two ends. This chain's CDR3 is CASSLTHSNQPQHF. CDR3 in DNA: TGTGCCAGCAGTTTGACACATAGCAATCAGCCCCAGCATTTT.